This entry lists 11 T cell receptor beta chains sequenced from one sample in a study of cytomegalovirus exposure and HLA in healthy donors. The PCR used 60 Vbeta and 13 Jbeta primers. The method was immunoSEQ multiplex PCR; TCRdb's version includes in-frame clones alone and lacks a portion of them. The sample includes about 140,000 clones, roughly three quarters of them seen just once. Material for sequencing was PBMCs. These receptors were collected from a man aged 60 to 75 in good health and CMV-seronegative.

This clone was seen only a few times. In DNA, the CDR3 is TGTGCCAGCAGGGACACTAGCGGGAGTTCAACAGATACGCAGTATTTT. Its translation is CASRDTSGSSTDTQYF. The rearrangement uses TRBV25-1 and TRBJ2-3, with 11 bases identical to TRBD2. Germline V gene data show CDR1 as MGHDK and CDR2 as SYGVNS. The junction had 8 bases not matched to a gene; V was cut back by 6 bases and J by 3 bases. The CDR3 length is 16 residues.

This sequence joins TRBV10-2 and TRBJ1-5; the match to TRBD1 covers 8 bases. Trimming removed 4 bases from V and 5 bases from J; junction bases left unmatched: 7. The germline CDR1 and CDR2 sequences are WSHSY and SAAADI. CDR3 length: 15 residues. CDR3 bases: TGCGCCAGCAGTGGGATGGGACAGGCCTATCAGCCCCAGCATTTT. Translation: CASSGMGQAYQPQHF.

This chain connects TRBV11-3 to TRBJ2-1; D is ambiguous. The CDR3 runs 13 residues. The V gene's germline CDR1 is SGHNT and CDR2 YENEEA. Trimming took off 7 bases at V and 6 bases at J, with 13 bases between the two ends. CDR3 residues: CASMPPSGNEQFF. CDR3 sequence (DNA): TGTGCCAGCATGCCCCCCTCCGGCAATGAGCAGTTCTTC.

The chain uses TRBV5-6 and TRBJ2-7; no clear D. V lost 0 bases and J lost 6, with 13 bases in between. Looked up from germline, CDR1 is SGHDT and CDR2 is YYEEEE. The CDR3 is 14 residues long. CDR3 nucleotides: TGTGCCAGCAGCTTGGAGACGGGTTTACGCGAGCAGTACTTC. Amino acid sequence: CASSLETGLREQYF.

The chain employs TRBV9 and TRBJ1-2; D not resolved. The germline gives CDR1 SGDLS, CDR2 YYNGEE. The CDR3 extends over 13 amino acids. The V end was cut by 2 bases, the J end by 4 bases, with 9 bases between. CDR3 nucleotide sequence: TGTGCCAGCAGCGTGACATCAACCTATGGCTACACCTTC. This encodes CASSVTSTYGYTF.

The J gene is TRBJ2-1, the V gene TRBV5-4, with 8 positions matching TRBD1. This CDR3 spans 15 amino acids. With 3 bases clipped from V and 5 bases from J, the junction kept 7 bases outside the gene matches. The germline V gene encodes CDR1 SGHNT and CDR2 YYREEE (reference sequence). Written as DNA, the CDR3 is TGTGCCAGCAGCTGGGGCCGGACAGGGCACAATGAGCAGTTCTTC. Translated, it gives CASSWGRTGHNEQFF. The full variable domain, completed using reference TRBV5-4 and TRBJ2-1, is ETGVTQSPTHLIKTRGQQVTLRCSSQSGHNTVSWYQQALGQGPQFIFQYYREEENGRGNFPPRFSGLQFPNYSSELNVNALELDDSALYLCASSWGRTGHNEQFFGPGTRLTVL.

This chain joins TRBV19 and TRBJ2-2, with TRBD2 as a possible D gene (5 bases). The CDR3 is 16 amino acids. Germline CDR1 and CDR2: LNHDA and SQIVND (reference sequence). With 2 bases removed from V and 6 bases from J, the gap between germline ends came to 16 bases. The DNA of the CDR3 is TGTGCCAGTAGTATAACGCAGGACGGAGGAGCCGGGGAGCTGTTTTTT. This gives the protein CASSITQDGGAGELFF.

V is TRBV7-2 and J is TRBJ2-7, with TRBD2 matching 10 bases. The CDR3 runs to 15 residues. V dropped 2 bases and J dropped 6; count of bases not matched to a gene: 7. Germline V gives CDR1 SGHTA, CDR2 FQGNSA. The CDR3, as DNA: TGTGCCAGCAGCTTATCAGCTAGCGGGAGCGGCGAGCAGTACTTC. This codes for CASSLSASGSGEQYF.

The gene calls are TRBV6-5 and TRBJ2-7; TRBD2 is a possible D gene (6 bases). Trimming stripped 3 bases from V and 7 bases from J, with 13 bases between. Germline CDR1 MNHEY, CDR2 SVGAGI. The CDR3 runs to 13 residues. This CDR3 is CASSYQGAGEQYF. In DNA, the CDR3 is TGTGCCAGCAGTTATCAAGGCGCGGGGGAGCAGTACTTC.

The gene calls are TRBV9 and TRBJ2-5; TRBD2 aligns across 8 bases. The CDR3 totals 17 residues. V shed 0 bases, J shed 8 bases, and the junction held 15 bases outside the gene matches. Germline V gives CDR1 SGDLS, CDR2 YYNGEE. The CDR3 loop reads CASSVASGSPGGETQYF. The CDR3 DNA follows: TGTGCCAGCAGCGTAGCTTCGGGGTCGCCCGGGGGGGAAACCCAGTACTTC.

CDR3 bases: TGTGCCAGCAGTTTATTGGCGGGCGGGGAGCTGTTTTTT. The encoded protein is CASSLLAGGELFF. The chain couples TRBV27 to TRBJ2-2; tentative D call: TRBD2 (5 bases). The germline V gene encodes CDR1 MNHEY and CDR2 SMNVEV (reference sequence). This CDR3 is built from 13 residues. Trimming pared 1 base from V and 7 bases from J, leaving 7 bases between.